This record concerns one T cell receptor beta chain sequence. As yet, its antigen is unknown. This CDR3 has 15 residues. The entry originates in a study of T cell responses to AZD1222 COVID-19 vaccine. Study-wide findings and caveats: Sampling that yielded the repertoires occurred only after the peak T cell response.

Assay used: immunoSEQ multiplex PCR; TCRdb lists only in-frame clones, some missing. The data contain roughly 100,000 clones, approximately 92% of them singletons. This receptor was taken from an adult who received the AZD1222 COVID-19 vaccine. The chain links TRBV21-1 to TRBJ2-5; the table names TRBD2, a call not compared with the DNA. TRBV21-1 is labeled a pseudogene. The source material was peripheral blood, sampled 28 days after the second AZD1222 dose. CDR3: CASSGTGDGQETQYF. CDR3 DNA sequence: TGTGCCAGCAGCGGTACGGGGGACGGGCAAGAGACCCAGTACTTC.